The 30 T cell receptor beta chains below come from one sample, sequenced in a study of CD8 T cells in ankylosing spondylitis (TCRdb year 2017). The method was 5' RACE. The instrument given in TCRdb is Illumina HiSeq 2500. TCRdb applied fastp at Q25 and MiXCR to the public reads, then kept only in-frame beta chains. Every entry covers one CDR3 protein and lists the most common genes and DNA from its rows. Here the sample has about 130,000 distinct CDR3 sequences; just under 7.5% occur a single time. The ten most abundant clones make up around 12% of the sample. The material sequenced was blood, either unsorted or a sorted T cell fraction (not recorded which). The receptors originated from a female donor with ankylosing spondylitis or in good health (not recorded which).

There are many counts of this clonotype. This chain joins TRBV12-3 or TRBV12-4 and TRBJ1-6, with no clear D. This CDR3 is 14 amino acids long. V lost 5 bases and J lost 3, with 8 bases in between. The CDR3 reads CASSRFGYNSPLHF. In DNA, the CDR3 is TGTGCCAGCAGTCGGTTTGGCTATAATTCACCCCTCCACTTT.

This clonotype has at least ten counts. The chain links TRBV19 to TRBJ1-4; D not certain. The CDR3 is 14 amino acids. V shed 4 bases and J shed 2 bases, with 8 bases lying between them. Germline CDR1 and CDR2: LNHDA and SQIVND (reference sequence). The CDR3 here is CASSTGRTNEKLFF. The CDR3 bases are TGTGCCAGTAGTACGGGCAGGACTAATGAAAAACTGTTTTTT.

This clonotype was detected ten times or more. This chain joins TRBV20-1 and TRBJ2-2, with D unclear. The CDR3 totals 12 residues. Germline CDR1 and CDR2: DFQATT and SNEGSKA (reference sequence). The V and J ends lost 6 bases and 4 bases respectively, with 9 bases between them. The CDR3 protein is CSAPFFTGELFF. Here the CDR3 DNA reads TGCAGTGCCCCTTTTTTCACCGGGGAGCTGTTTTTT.

The sample holds many counts of this clonotype. This sequence joins TRBV27 and TRBJ1-4, with TRBD1 matching over 7 bases. Germline V gene sequence: CDR1 MNHEY, CDR2 SMNVEV (reference sequence). V was clipped by 2 bases and J by 7 bases; unmatched bases: 10. CDR3 size: 16 residues. The CDR3, as DNA: TGTGCCAGCAGTTTAAGTCGTGGAGGGGGCGGTGAAAAACTGTTTTTT. Protein sequence: CASSLSRGGGGEKLFF.

Details on this clonotype: One base away lies a much larger clone, so this may be a sequencing read error. The chain is built from TRBV5-1 and TRBJ1-1; D ambiguous. The CDR3 extends over 13 amino acids. Germline V gene sequence: CDR1 SGHRS, CDR2 YFSETQ. The V end was cut by 3 bases, the J end by 6 bases, with 12 bases between. Here the CDR3 DNA reads TGCGCCAGCAGCTCGGAGACGGGTGCTGAAGCTTTCTTT. Its protein product is CASSSETGAEAFF.

This clonotype has a count of ten or more. The chain joins TRBV5-1 to TRBJ2-7; 12 bases fit TRBD2. The junction had 6 bases not matched to a gene; V was cut back by 5 bases and J by 0 bases. CDR3 size: 16 residues. Germline loops: CDR1 SGHRS, CDR2 YFSETQ. The CDR3 loop is CASRVTLAGGSYEQYF. The CDR3 DNA follows: TGCGCCAGCAGGGTGACACTAGCGGGGGGCTCCTACGAGCAGTACTTC. Supplemented by reference TRBV5-1 and TRBJ2-7, the full variable domain reads KAGVTQTPRYLIKTRGQQVTLSCSPISGHRSVSWYQQTPGQGLQFLFEYFSETQRNKGNFPGRFSGRQFSNSRSEMNVSTLELGDSALYLCASRVTLAGGSYEQYFGPGTRLTVT.

This clonotype was seen ten or more times. The rearrangement links TRBV12-3 or TRBV12-4 to TRBJ1-4, with TRBD1 matching over 8 bases. Trimming cost V 2 bases and J 8 bases; bases outside gene matches: 4. This CDR3 has 14 residues. CDR3 loop: CASSLSGGKEKLFF. In DNA, the CDR3 is TGTGCCAGCAGTTTATCAGGGGGCAAGGAAAAACTGTTTTTT.

This clonotype was observed many times. J is TRBJ1-1 and V is TRBV27; 8 nucleotides line up with TRBD1. Germline trimming cut 5 bases from V and 6 bases from J; bases unmatched to any gene: 11. This CDR3 spans 15 amino acids. The germline gives CDR1 MNHEY, CDR2 SMNVEV (reference sequence). The CDR3 reads CASSPWDRTSSEAFF. The CDR3, as DNA: TGTGCCAGCAGTCCCTGGGACAGGACCTCGTCTGAAGCTTTCTTT.

This clonotype has at least ten counts. J is TRBJ2-5 and V is TRBV10-3; D is undetermined. The CDR3 length is 12 residues. Germline CDR1 ENHRY, CDR2 SYGVKD. Deletions cut 4 bases from V and 1 base from J, with 4 bases between. The CDR3 DNA reads as TGTGCCATCAGTGGCAGCCAAGAGACCCAGTACTTC. Encoded protein: CAISGSQETQYF.

This clonotype was observed at least ten times. V usage is TRBV5-6 and J usage is TRBJ1-1, with a weak D call TRBD1 (5 bases). Trimming removed 4 bases from V and 3 bases from J, with 19 bases in between. Germline assignment: CDR1 SGHDT and CDR2 YYEEEE. This CDR3 region has 16 residues. CDR3 DNA: TGTGCCAGCAGCGCCCCTAAGTTGAGGGGACACACTGAAGCTTTCTTT. Translating it yields CASSAPKLRGHTEAFF. Full variable domain (rest looked up from reference TRBV5-6 and TRBJ1-1): DAGVTQSPTHLIKTRGQQVTLRCSPKSGHDTVSWYQQALGQGPQFIFQYYEEEERQRGNFPDRFSGHQFPNYSSELNVNALLLGDSALYLCASSAPKLRGHTEAFFGQGTRLTVV.

This clonotype was seen at least ten times. This chain joins TRBV5-1 and TRBJ2-7; possibly TRBD1 for D (6 bases). V lost 0 bases and J lost 5, with 12 bases in between. CDR3 length: 14 amino acids. The V gene's germline CDR1 is SGHRS and CDR2 YFSETQ. The CDR3 coding sequence is TGCGCCAGCAGCTTGGGACAGGCTGTGGACGAGCAGTACTTC. This gives the protein CASSLGQAVDEQYF.

At least ten counts were recorded for this clonotype. The chain joins TRBV12-3 or TRBV12-4 to TRBJ1-1, with D hard to call. Trimming removed 6 bases at V and 0 bases at J, with 20 bases between. The CDR3 is 17 amino acids. Written as DNA, the CDR3 is TGTGCCAGCAGCGGATTCGTCTTTCCGGGCATGAACACTGAAGCTTTCTTT. It specifies CASSGFVFPGMNTEAFF.

This clonotype was counted many times. V gene TRBV5-1 combines with J gene TRBJ1-1; D is perhaps TRBD1 (6 bases). The CDR3 spans 17 residues. V was trimmed by 4 bases and J by 0 bases, leaving 19 bases between them. Germline CDR1 SGHRS, CDR2 YFSETQ. The CDR3 coding sequence is TGCGCCAGCAGCCCCGCCGGGGACACAGGCATGAACACTGAAGCTTTCTTT. Translated, it gives CASSPAGDTGMNTEAFF.

This chain connects TRBV5-6 to TRBJ2-3, with TRBD1 as a possible D gene (6 bases). Germline values: CDR1 SGHDT, CDR2 YYEEEE. The CDR3 spans 17 residues. Trimming cost V 4 bases and J 7 bases, with 25 bases left between them. In DNA form, the CDR3 reads TGTGCCAGCAGCCTACGGTTACAGGGAAAGGGCGGATATACGCAGTATTTT. The encoded protein is CASSLRLQGKGGYTQYF.

This clonotype was detected many times. The genes are TRBV3-1 and TRBJ2-2; 7 nucleotides align to TRBD1. Germline V CDR1 and CDR2: LGHDT, YNNKEL (reference sequence). The CDR3 has 13 amino acids. V shed 5 bases, J shed 9 bases, and the junction held 6 bases outside the gene matches. In DNA form, the CDR3 reads TGTGCCAGCAGCACGACAGGGATCAGGGAGCTGTTTTTT. As protein: CASSTTGIRELFF. Together with reference TRBV3-1 and TRBJ2-2, the CDR3 gives the full variable domain: DTAVSQTPKYLVTQMGNDKSIKCEQNLGHDTMYWYKQDSKKFLKIMFSYNNKELIINETVPNRFSPKSPDKAHLNLHINSLELGDSAVYFCASSTTGIRELFFGEGSRLTVL.

With respect to this clonotype: One base away lies a much larger clone, so this may be a sequencing read error. The V and J genes are TRBV6-1 and TRBJ2-1; 10 bases match TRBD2. The length of the CDR3 is 17 residues. Germline CDR1 MNHNS, CDR2 SASEGT. The CDR3 coding sequence is TGTGACAGCAGCCTAGGGTTCGTAGCGGGGGGATACAATGAGCAGTTCTTC. It translates to CDSSLGFVAGGYNEQFF.

The sample holds many counts of this clonotype. The chain employs TRBV28 and TRBJ1-3; D may be TRBD1 (5 bases). V lost 6 bases and J lost 12, with 21 bases in between. This CDR3 spans 14 amino acids. The V gene's germline CDR1 is MDHEN and CDR2 SYDVKM. The CDR3 here is CASSNTDRTGGIYF. The DNA for the CDR3 is TGTGCCAGCAGCAACACCGACCGGACGGGGGGCATATATTTT.

This clonotype was recorded at least ten times. V and J are TRBV12-3 or TRBV12-4 and TRBJ2-5, with TRBD2 identical over 8 bases. This CDR3 spans 14 amino acids. The junction had 5 bases not matched to a gene; V was cut back by 5 bases and J by 3 bases. The CDR3 here is CASSGSGLEETQYF. DNA for the CDR3: TGTGCCAGCAGTGGGTCGGGACTAGAAGAGACCCAGTACTTC.

This clonotype was observed at least ten times. The rearrangement joins TRBV29-1 to TRBJ2-1; D might be TRBD2 (7 bases). From germline, CDR1 is SQVTM and CDR2 ANQGSEA. The CDR3 sequence is 15 residues long. Trimming removed 1 base at V and 7 bases at J, with 17 bases between. CDR3 nucleotides: TGCAGCGTTGAAGTGAACGGGGGGCGTAGAAATGAGCAGTTCTTC. Protein sequence: CSVEVNGGRRNEQFF.

CDR3 in DNA: TGTGCCAGCAGCGACTTCCCATCAGCGGGGGGACCCTACGAGCAGTACTTC. The encoded protein is CASSDFPSAGGPYEQYF. The chain is built from TRBV7-9 and TRBJ2-7; 9 positions match TRBD2. The ends lost 5 bases at V and 2 bases at J; junction bases unmatched: 13. CDR1 and CDR2 (germline): SEHNR, FQNEAQ (reference sequence). The CDR3 totals 17 residues.

This clonotype was detected many times. The CDR3 protein is CASKPYLDTEAFF. DNA for the CDR3: TGTGCCAGCAAACCGTATCTGGACACTGAAGCTTTCTTT. This chain uses TRBV7-2 with TRBJ1-1, with D unclear. The CDR3 loop spans 13 amino acids. V lost 7 bases to trimming and J lost 3 bases, with 12 bases between them. Germline V gene lookup returns CDR1 SGHTA and CDR2 FQGNSA.

This clonotype showed up many times. The rearrangement links TRBV7-3 to TRBJ2-7, with D perhaps matching TRBD1 (5 bases). This CDR3 contains 15 residues. V lost 5 bases to trimming and J lost 4 bases, with 18 bases between them. Germline-derived CDR1 and CDR2 are SGHTA and FQGTGA. CDR3: CASSPPLRDSYEQYF. CDR3 nucleotides: TGTGCCAGCAGCCCCCCTCTCCGAGACAGTTACGAGCAGTACTTC.

This clonotype was seen more than once but under ten times. The rearrangement joins TRBV6-2 or TRBV6-3 to TRBJ2-7; D is possibly TRBD1 (8 bases). In germline, CDR1 is MNHEY, CDR2 SVGEGT. V dropped 7 bases and J dropped 2 bases, with 24 bases sitting between them. The CDR3 is 17 amino acids. CDR3 coding DNA: TGTGCCAGCACCGGGGGGACAGGCGCACGAACGGCCTACGAGCAGTACTTC. It encodes CASTGGTGARTAYEQYF.

This clonotype occurred many times. The J gene is TRBJ1-5, the V gene TRBV6-2 or TRBV6-3; no reliable D call. V shed 6 bases and J shed 1 base, with 13 bases lying between them. Germline-derived CDR1 and CDR2 are MNHEY and SVGEGT. The CDR3 runs 15 residues. CDR3: CASSQPRRSNQPQHF. CDR3 sequence (DNA): TGTGCCAGCAGCCAGCCCAGACGAAGCAATCAGCCCCAGCATTTT.

This clonotype was found many times. The chain joins TRBV4-3 to TRBJ2-1; TRBD1 matches 8 bases. The V and J ends lost 4 bases and 5 bases, in that order; junction bases with no gene match: 16. Looked up from germline, CDR1 is LGHNA and CDR2 is YSLEER. The CDR3 length is 18 residues. The CDR3 reads CASSLTTILGQGNNEQFF. The CDR3, as DNA: TGCGCCAGCAGCCTCACCACGATCCTCGGACAGGGCAACAATGAGCAGTTCTTC.

This clonotype was counted only a few times. V and J are TRBV7-9 and TRBJ1-1; D is possibly TRBD1 (6 bases). Between the trimmed V and J ends, which lost 4 bases and 5 bases, there was a span of 17 bases. CDR1 SEHNR and CDR2 FQNEAQ come from the germline V gene (reference sequence). The CDR3 loop spans 15 amino acids. CDR3 residues: CASSSSGHQITEAFF. CDR3 DNA: TGTGCCAGCAGCTCCTCGGGACATCAAATTACTGAAGCTTTCTTT.

This clonotype was observed a handful of times. The CDR3 nucleotides are TGCAGCGTTGTTGATAGCTCCCCCTCTGGAAACACCATATATTTT. Amino acid sequence: CSVVDSSPSGNTIYF. V is TRBV29-1 and J is TRBJ1-3; the D is unclear. CDR1 SQVTM and CDR2 ANQGSEA come from the germline V gene. The length of the CDR3 is 15 residues. Trimming cost V 4 bases and J 0 bases, with 13 bases left between them.

This clonotype was observed many times. The V and J genes are TRBV7-2 and TRBJ2-2; no clear D gene. CDR1 is SGHTA, CDR2 FQGNSA, per germline. The CDR3 is 14 residues long. Trimming removed 2 bases from V and 2 bases from J, with 6 bases in between. CDR3 sequence (DNA): TGTGCCAGCAGCTTACATCTCAACACCGGGGAGCTGTTTTTT. Residues: CASSLHLNTGELFF.

Ten or more counts support this clonotype. The rearrangement uses TRBV20-1 and TRBJ1-6; 8 nucleotides align to TRBD1. Germline values: CDR1 DFQATT, CDR2 SNEGSKA (reference sequence). This CDR3 spans 12 amino acids. Trimming at V came to 7 bases and at J to 10 bases, leaving 6 bases not matched to a gene. The CDR3 loop is CSVGQGGSPLHF. Here the CDR3 DNA reads TGCAGTGTCGGACAGGGAGGATCACCCCTCCACTTT.

Many counts were recorded for this clonotype. The chain combines TRBV7-9 with TRBJ1-2; D is undetermined. Germline CDR1 reads SEHNR; CDR2 reads FQNEAQ (reference sequence). The CDR3 is 13 amino acids. The V end was cut by 6 bases, the J end by 3 bases, with 11 bases between. CDR3 amino acids: CASSINFDYGYTF. Here the CDR3 DNA reads TGTGCCAGCAGTATTAACTTTGACTATGGCTACACCTTC.